What follows describes a single T cell receptor (beta chain). This record belongs to a study of T cell changes during pregnancy in multiple sclerosis. The CDR3 runs 15 residues. Germline V CDR1 and CDR2: MRHNA, SNTAGT. After removal of 3 bases from V and 5 bases from J, the junction contained 6 bases not matched to a gene. Data came from immunoSEQ multiplex PCR; TCRdb stores just in-frame clones and leaves some out. The sample shows 85,000 to 130,000 clones, 90% to 95% of them seen only once. Here the sequenced sample was peripheral blood, taken before pregnancy. The J gene is TRBJ2-7, the V gene TRBV6-4; TRBD2 aligns across 11 bases. This clonotype originated in a female donor with multiple sclerosis, enrolled in a pregnancy study. The CDR3 sequence is CASSELAGGPDEQYF. The CDR3 nucleotides are TGTGCCAGCAGTGAATTAGCGGGAGGGCCGGACGAGCAGTACTTC.